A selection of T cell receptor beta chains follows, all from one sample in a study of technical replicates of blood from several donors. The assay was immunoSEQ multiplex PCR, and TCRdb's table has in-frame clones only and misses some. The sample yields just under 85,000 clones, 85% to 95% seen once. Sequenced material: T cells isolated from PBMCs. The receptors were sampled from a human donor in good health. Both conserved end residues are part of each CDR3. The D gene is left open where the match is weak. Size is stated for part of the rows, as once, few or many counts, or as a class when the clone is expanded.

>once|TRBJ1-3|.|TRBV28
TGTGCCAGCAGTCAGGGAAAAGCTGGAAACACCATATATTTT
CASSQGKAGNTIYF
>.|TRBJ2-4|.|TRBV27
TGTGCCAGCAGTTTATACCACCCCAGGCAGGGGACCAAAAACATTCAGTACTTC
CASSLYHPRQGTKNIQYF
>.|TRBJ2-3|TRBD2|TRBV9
TGTGCCAGCAGCGTTGGGGCGGGAGGGATGACAGATACGCAGTATTTT
CASSVGAGGMTDTQYF
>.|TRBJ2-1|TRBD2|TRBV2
TGTGCCAGCAGTGCCTCCGGGACTAGCTTCAATGAGCAGTTCTTC
CASSASGTSFNEQFF
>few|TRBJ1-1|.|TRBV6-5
TGTGCCAGCAGTTACTCACGCAGGGCGAACACTGAAGCTTTCTTT
CASSYSRRANTEAFF
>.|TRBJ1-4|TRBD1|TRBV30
TGTGCTGCTCGACAGGGGGCTTTTGAAAAACTGTTTTTT
CAARQGAFEKLFF
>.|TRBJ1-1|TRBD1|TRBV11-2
TGTGCCAGCAGCACCCCCGACAGGGACGCTGAAGCTTTCTTT
CASSTPDRDAEAFF
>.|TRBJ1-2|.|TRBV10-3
TGTGCCATCAGTGAGTCGAAGGGACTTAACTATGGCTACACCTTC
CAISESKGLNYGYTF
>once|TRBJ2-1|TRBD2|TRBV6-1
TGTGCCAGCAGTGACCCAACGGGACTAACCGTCTACAATGAGCAGTTCTTC
CASSDPTGLTVYNEQFF
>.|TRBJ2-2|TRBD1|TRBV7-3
TGTGCCAGCAGCTTAACGTCGGGACAGGGAGGCACCGGGGAGCTGTTTTTT
CASSLTSGQGGTGELFF
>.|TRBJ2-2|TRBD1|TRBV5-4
TGTGCCAGCGGACAACAGGGGGCGGCCGGGGAGCTGTTTTTT
CASGQQGAAGELFF
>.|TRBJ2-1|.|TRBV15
TGTGCCACCAGCAGAGATCGGGGAGCGGGCAATGAGCAGTTCTTC
CATSRDRGAGNEQFF
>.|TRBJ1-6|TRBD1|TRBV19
TGTGCCAGTAGTCACAGGGGTCAGCGCACTTATAATTCACCCCTCCACTTT
CASSHRGQRTYNSPLHF
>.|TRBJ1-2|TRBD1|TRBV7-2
TGTGCCAGCAGCTCCCAACGCCGGACAGGGAAGGTGGTTGGCTACACCTTC
CASSSQRRTGKVVGYTF
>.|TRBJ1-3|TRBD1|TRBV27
TGTGCCAGCAGAAAGGGGGCCGGGGGGGGATTCTCTGGAAACACCATATATTTT
CASRKGAGGGFSGNTIYF
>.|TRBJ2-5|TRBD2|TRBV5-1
TGCGCCAGCAGCTTCTGGGTAGCGGGGGCACAAGAGACCCAGTACTTC
CASSFWVAGAQETQYF
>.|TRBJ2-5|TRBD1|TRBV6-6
TGTGCCAGCAGTTACGACAGGGGCCAAGAGACCCAGTACTTC
CASSYDRGQETQYF
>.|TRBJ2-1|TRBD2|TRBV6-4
TGTGCCAGCAGTGATTATAGCGGGAGCAGCAATGAGCAGTTCTTC
CASSDYSGSSNEQFF
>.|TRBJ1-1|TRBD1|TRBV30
TGTGCCTGTCAAGGGGGACAGGGGAATGTAGCTTTCTTT
CACQGGQGNVAFF
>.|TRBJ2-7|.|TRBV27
TGTGCCAGCAGCCGCCGGTCCCTCCTCGGGGTGGAACGCTACGAGCAGTACTTC
CASSRRSLLGVERYEQYF
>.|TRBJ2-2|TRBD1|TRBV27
TGTGCCAGCAGTATCCGGGACAGGGGGACCGGGGAGCTGTTTTTT
CASSIRDRGTGELFF
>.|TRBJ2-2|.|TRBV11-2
TGTGCCAGCAGCTTAGATCTGGCGGGGAGGAACACCGGGGAGCTGTTTTTT
CASSLDLAGRNTGELFF
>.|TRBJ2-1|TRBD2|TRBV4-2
TGTGCCAGCAGCCAAGGACTAGCGGGGGGGCAAAATGAGCAGTTCTTC
CASSQGLAGGQNEQFF
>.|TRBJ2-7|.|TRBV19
TGTGCCAGTAGTACGAAGGACAGAATCTACGAGCAGTACTTC
CASSTKDRIYEQYF
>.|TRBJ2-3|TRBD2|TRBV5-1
TGCGCCAGCAGCTTCTCTCCTAGCGGGAGGAACACAGATACGCAGTATTTT
CASSFSPSGRNTDTQYF
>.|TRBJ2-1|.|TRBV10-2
TGCGCCAGCAGTAGCGGAAATGAGCAGTTCTTC
CASSSGNEQFF
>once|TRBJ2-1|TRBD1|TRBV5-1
TGCGCCAGCAGCTTGGGACAGGGCCTCTACAATGAGCAGTTCTTC
CASSLGQGLYNEQFF
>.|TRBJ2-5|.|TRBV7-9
TGTGCCAGCAGCTCGTGGCTAAGGGGTCTTCAAGAGACCCAGTACTTC
CASSSWLRGLQETQYF
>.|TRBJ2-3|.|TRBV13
TGTGCCAGCAGCTTAAAGCCAGGGGCAGATACGCAGTATTTT
CASSLKPGADTQYF
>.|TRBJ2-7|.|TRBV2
TGTGCCAGCAGTGCTGGTTGGGCCGACGAGCAGTACTTC
CASSAGWADEQYF
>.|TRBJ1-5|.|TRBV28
TGTGCCAGCAGGCTCCTGACAGGTACCAATCAGCCCCAGCATTTT
CASRLLTGTNQPQHF
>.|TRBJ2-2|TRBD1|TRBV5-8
TGTGCCAGCAGCACGGGACAGAAAATCGGGGAGCTGTTTTTT
CASSTGQKIGELFF
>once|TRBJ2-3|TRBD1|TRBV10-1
TGCGCCAGCAGTGAGTCCACAGGGGGCTATCTCTACACAGATACGCAGTATTTT
CASSESTGGYLYTDTQYF
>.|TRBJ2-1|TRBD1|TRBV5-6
TGTGCCAGCAGACCCCTCGACAGGGCTATCTCATACAATGAGCAGTTCTTC
CASRPLDRAISYNEQFF
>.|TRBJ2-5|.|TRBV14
TGTGCCAGCAGGGGCGTCTACCAAGAGACCCAGTACTTC
CASRGVYQETQYF
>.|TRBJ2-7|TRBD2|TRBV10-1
TGCGCCAGCAGTGAAGGACTAGCGGTTACCTACGAGCAGTACTTC
CASSEGLAVTYEQYF
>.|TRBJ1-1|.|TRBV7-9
TGTGCCAGCAGCCCAGAGACAGGATACACTGAAGCTTTCTTT
CASSPETGYTEAFF
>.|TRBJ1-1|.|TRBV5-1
TGCGCCAGCAGCTTAGAGGCCCAGTACACTGAAGCTTTCTTT
CASSLEAQYTEAFF
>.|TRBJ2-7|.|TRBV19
TGTGCCAGTAGTGCCCACAACGGACAATCTGAGTTATACGAGCAGTACTTC
CASSAHNGQSELYEQYF
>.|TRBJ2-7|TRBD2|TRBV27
TGTGCCAGCAGTTGGACTAGCGGAACTACCTACGAGCAGTACTTC
CASSWTSGTTYEQYF
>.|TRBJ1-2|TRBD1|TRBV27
TGTGCCAGCAGTTTAGACAGGGCAAGTGGCTACACCTTC
CASSLDRASGYTF
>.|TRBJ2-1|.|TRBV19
TGTGCCAGTAACGGAGAACCCTTCAATGAGCAGTTCTTC
CASNGEPFNEQFF
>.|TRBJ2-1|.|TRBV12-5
TGTGCTAGTGGTTTCGGGGGCTCCTACAATGAGCAGTTCTTC
CASGFGGSYNEQFF
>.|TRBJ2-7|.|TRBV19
TGTGCCAGTAGTATACGAAGCGCCGTGGAGCAGTACTTC
CASSIRSAVEQYF
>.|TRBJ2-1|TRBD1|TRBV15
TGTGCCACCAGCAGAGATGGACAGGGGTTCAATGAGCAGTTCTTC
CATSRDGQGFNEQFF
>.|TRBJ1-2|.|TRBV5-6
TGTGCCAGCAGCTTTGTGACAGGCCATCTCGGGAACTATGGCTACACCTTC
CASSFVTGHLGNYGYTF
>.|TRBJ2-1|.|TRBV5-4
TGTGCCAGCAGCCTGAATGAGAAAAATGAGCAGTTCTTC
CASSLNEKNEQFF
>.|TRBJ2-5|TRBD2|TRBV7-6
TGTGCCAGCAGACTAGCGCTACAAGAGACCCAGTACTTC
CASRLALQETQYF
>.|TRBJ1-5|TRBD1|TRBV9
TGTGCCAGCAGCGTGCAGGGGGAAGGTCAGCCCCAGCATTTT
CASSVQGEGQPQHF
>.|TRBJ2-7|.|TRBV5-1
TGCGCCAGCAGTCCGGAGGGTGGGACCTACGAGCAGTACTTC
CASSPEGGTYEQYF
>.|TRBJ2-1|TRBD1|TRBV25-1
TGTGCCAGCAGTGAATATGGGACAGAGAACAATGAGCAGTTCTTC
CASSEYGTENNEQFF
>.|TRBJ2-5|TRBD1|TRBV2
TGTGCCAGCAGTGAAGCGCCCGGGACAGGGGACGAGACCCAGTACTTC
CASSEAPGTGDETQYF
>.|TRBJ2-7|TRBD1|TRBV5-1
TGCGCCAGCAGCGTCGGGACAGGGCGGCACGAGCAGTACTTC
CASSVGTGRHEQYF
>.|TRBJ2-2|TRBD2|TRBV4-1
TGCGCCAGCAGCCAAGTAGGGGGACTAGCGGCCCATTATGTGGTCGAGCTGTTTTTT
CASSQVGGLAAHYVVELFF
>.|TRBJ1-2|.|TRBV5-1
TGCGCCAGCAGTGGGGCCTCCAACTATGGCTACACCTTC
CASSGASNYGYTF
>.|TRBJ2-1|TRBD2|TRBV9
TGTGCCAGCAGCGTAGCCGGGAGGGCCAGAGATGAGCAGTTCTTC
CASSVAGRARDEQFF